The text below deals with one T cell receptor (beta chain). Its antigen is not known. This entry belongs to a study of T cell repertoires in cytomegalovirus infection. Looking at the study overall: In public TCR beta signatures, there were indications of both CMV infection and matching HLA type. Whole-study findings and limits: CMV-specific TCR beta clonotypes restricted by HLA-C were the ones dominating the ex vivo response.

TCRdb used MiXCR to reprocess the reads, holding one entry per CDR3 protein. The sample has approximately 300,000 distinct CDR3 sequences, approximately 25% seen once. The source was cultured PBMCs, collected from culture after CMV antigen stimulation. This TCR derives from a human donor in good health (CMV status not recorded). Some clones in this sample may be carry-over from other donors' samples.

The CDR3 spells CASPPTDNRCRNSPLHF. As DNA, the CDR3 is TGTGCCAGTCCTCCCACGGACAACCGCTGTCGTAATTCACCCCTCCACTTT. The V call is TRBV19, the J call TRBJ1-6; tentatively, D is TRBD1 (5 bases). The CDR3 length is 17 residues. Germline CDR1 LNHDA, CDR2 SQIVND (reference sequence). V dropped 8 bases and J dropped 6 bases, with 23 bases sitting between them.